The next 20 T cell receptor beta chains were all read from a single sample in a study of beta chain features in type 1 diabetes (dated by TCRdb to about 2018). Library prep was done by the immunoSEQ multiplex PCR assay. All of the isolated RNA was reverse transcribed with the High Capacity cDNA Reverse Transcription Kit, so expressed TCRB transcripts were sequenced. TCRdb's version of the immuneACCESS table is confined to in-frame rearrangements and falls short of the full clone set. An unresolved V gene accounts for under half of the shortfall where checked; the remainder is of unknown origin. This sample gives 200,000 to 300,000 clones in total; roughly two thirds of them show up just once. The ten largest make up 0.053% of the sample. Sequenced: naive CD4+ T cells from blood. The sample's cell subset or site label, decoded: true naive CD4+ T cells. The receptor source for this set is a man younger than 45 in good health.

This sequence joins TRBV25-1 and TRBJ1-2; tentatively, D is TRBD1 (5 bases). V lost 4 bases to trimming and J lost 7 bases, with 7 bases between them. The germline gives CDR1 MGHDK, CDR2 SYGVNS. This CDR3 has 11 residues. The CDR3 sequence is CASSGGVGYTF. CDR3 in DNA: TGTGCCAGCAGTGGAGGGGTTGGCTACACCTTC.

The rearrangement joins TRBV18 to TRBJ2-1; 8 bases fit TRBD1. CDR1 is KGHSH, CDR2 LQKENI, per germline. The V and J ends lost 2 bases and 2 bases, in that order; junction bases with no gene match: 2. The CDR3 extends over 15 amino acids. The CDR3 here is CASSPGTGPYNEQFF. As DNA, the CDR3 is TGTGCCAGCTCACCAGGGACAGGCCCCTACAATGAGCAGTTCTTC.

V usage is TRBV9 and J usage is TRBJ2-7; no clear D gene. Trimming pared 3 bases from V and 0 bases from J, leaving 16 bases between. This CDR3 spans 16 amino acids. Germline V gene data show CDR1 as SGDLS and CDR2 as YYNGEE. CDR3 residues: CASSAKGQAISYEQYF. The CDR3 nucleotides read TGTGCCAGCAGCGCAAAAGGGCAGGCCATCTCCTACGAGCAGTACTTC.

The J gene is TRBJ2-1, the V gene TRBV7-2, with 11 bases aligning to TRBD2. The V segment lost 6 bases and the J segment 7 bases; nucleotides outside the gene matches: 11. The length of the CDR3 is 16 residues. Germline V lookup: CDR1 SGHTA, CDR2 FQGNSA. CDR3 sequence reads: CASRPPGLAANNEQFF. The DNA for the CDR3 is TGTGCCAGCAGGCCCCCGGGACTAGCGGCCAATAATGAGCAGTTCTTC.

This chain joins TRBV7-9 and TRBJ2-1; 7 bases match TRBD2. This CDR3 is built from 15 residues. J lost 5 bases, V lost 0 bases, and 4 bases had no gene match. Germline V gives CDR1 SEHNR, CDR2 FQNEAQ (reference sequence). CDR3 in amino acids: CASSLAGTNHNEQFF. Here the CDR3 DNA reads TGTGCCAGCAGCTTAGCCGGGACTAACCACAATGAGCAGTTCTTC.

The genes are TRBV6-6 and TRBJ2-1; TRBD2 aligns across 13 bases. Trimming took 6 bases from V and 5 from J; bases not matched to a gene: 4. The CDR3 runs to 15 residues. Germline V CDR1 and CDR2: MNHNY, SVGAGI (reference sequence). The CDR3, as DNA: TGTGCCAGCAGACGGGGACTAGCGGGAAACAATGAGCAGTTCTTC. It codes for CASRRGLAGNNEQFF.

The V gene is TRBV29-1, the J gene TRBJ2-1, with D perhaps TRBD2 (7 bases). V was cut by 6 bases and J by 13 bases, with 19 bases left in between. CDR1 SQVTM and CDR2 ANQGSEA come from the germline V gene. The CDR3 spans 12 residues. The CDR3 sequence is CSVPGGRGAQFF. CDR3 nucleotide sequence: TGCAGCGTCCCGGGGGGCCGGGGGGCCCAGTTCTTC.

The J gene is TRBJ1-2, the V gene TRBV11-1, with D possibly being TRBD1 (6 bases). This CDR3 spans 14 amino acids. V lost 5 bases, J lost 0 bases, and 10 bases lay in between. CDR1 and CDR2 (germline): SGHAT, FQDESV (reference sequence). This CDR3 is CASSPDRANYGYTF. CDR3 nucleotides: TGTGCCAGCAGCCCGGACAGAGCTAACTATGGCTACACCTTC.

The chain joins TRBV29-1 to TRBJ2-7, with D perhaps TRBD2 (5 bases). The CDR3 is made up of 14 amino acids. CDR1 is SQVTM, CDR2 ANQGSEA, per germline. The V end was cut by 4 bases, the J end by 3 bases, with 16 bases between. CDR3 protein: CSVAPRGGSYEQYF. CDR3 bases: TGCAGCGTTGCCCCGAGAGGAGGAAGCTACGAGCAGTACTTC.

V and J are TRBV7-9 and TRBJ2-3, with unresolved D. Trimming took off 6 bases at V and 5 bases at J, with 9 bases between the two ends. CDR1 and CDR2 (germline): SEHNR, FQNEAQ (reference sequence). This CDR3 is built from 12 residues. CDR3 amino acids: CASSSKGDTQYF. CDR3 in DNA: TGTGCCAGCAGTTCTAAGGGAGATACGCAGTATTTT.

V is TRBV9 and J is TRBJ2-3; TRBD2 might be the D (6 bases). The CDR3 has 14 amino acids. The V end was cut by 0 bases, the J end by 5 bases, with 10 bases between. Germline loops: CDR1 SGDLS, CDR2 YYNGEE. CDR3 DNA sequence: TGTGCCAGCAGCGTAGAGCGGAGGGGAGATACGCAGTATTTT. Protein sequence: CASSVERRGDTQYF.

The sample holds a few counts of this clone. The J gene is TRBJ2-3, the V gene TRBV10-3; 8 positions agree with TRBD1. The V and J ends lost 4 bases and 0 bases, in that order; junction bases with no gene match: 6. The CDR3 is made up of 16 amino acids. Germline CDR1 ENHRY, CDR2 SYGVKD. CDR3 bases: TGTGCCATCAGTGTGGGCAGGGGGCCTAGCACAGATACGCAGTATTTT. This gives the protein CAISVGRGPSTDTQYF.

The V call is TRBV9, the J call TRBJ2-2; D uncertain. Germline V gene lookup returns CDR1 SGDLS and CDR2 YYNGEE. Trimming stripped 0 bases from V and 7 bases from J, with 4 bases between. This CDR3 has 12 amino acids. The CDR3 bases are TGTGCCAGCAGCGTAGAACTCGGGGAGCTGTTTTTT. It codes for CASSVELGELFF. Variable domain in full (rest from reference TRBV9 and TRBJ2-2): DSGVTQTPKHLITATGQRVTLRCSPRSGDLSVYWYQQSLDQGLQFLIQYYNGEERAKGNILERFSAQQFPDLHSELNLSSLELGDSALYFCASSVELGELFFGEGSRLTVL.

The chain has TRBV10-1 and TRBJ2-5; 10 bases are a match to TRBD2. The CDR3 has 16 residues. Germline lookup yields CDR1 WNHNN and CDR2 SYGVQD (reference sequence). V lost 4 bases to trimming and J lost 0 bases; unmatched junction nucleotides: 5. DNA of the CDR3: TGCGCCAGCAGTGGAAGTAGCGGGAGGAACCAAGAGACCCAGTACTTC. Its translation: CASSGSSGRNQETQYF.

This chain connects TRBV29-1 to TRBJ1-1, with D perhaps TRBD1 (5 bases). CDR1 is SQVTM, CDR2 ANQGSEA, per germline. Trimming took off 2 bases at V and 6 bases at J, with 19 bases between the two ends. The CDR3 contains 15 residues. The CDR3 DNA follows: TGCAGCGTTGAAAGTAGGGTCCTCGGGACCCCTGAAGCTTTCTTT. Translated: CSVESRVLGTPEAFF.

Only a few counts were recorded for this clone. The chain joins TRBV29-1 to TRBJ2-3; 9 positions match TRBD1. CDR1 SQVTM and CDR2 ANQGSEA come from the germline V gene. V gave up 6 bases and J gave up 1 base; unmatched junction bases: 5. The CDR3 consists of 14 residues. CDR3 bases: TGCAGCGTCGGGACAGGGTCACGCACAGATACGCAGTATTTT. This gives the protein CSVGTGSRTDTQYF.

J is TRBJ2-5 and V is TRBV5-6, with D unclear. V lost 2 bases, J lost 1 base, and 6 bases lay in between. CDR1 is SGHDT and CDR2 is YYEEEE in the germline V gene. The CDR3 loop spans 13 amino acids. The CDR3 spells CASSFGGQETQYF. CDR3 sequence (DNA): TGTGCCAGCAGCTTCGGTGGCCAAGAGACCCAGTACTTC.

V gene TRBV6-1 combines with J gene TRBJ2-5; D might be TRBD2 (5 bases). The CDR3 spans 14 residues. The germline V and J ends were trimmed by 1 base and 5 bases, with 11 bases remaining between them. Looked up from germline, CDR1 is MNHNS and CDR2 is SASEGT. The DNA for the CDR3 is TGTGCCAGCAGTGAAGTTTACGGCGGGGAGACCCAGTACTTC. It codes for CASSEVYGGETQYF.

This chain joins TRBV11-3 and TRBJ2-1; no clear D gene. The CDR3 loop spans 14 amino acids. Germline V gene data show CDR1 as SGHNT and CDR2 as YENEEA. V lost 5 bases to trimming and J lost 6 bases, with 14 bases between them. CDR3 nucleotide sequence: TGTGCCAGCAGCCGACAAGGCTACATCAATGAGCAGTTCTTC. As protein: CASSRQGYINEQFF. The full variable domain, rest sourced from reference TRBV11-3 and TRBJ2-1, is EAGVVQSPRYKIIEKKQPVAFWCNPISGHNTLYWYLQNLGQGPELLIRYENEEAVDDSQLPKDRFSAERLKGVDSTLKIQPAELGDSAVYLCASSRQGYINEQFFGPGTRLTVL.

The CDR3 protein is CASSLGARDDRETQYF. The CDR3 DNA reads as TGTGCCAGCAGCTTGGGGGCGCGGGATGACAGAGAGACCCAGTACTTC. The chain recombines TRBV7-2 with TRBJ2-5; D is perhaps TRBD1 or TRBD2 (6 bases each). The length of the CDR3 is 16 residues. Germline V gene data show CDR1 as SGHTA and CDR2 as FQGNSA. The V and J ends lost 3 bases and 4 bases respectively, with 18 bases between them. Full variable domain (remainder filled in from reference TRBV7-2 and TRBJ2-5): GAGVSQSPSNKVTEKGKDVELRCDPISGHTALYWYRQSLGQGLEFLIYFQGNSAPDKSGLPSDRFSAERTGGSVSTLTIQRTQQEDSAVYLCASSLGARDDRETQYFGPGTRLLVL.